The text below deals with one T cell receptor (beta chain). There is no known antigen for this receptor. No much larger clonotype is one base removed from it; base qualities were not supplied. The data belong to a study of blood T cell repertoires in COVID-19 (dated by TCRdb to 2020 to 2021). General notes on the study: Samples from collaborators originated in the United States, Italy and Spain and spanned both the acute and convalescent phases of COVID-19. The prospective study material was composed of cDNA or gDNA derived from T cells, B-cell-depleted T cells, or PBMCs. Where available, HLA class I and class II types were obtained from metadata supplied by the sample provider rather than from assay-based typing. The samples were drawn from the first 160 participants of the ongoing ImmuneRACE study and from 1,200 or so subjects provided by 6 global collaborators. The repertoires were made available in a free public database intended to serve as a resource for research on the immune response to SARS-CoV-2. Deeply sampled blood TCRbeta repertoires from subjects exposed to, actively infected with, or recovered from COVID-19 were included in the dataset. The sample metadata nearly always contained a de-identified subject ID, COVID-19 status, age in years and sex. What the authors observed across the whole study: How much clinical and demographic metadata was included differed by source and by participant, and the metadata was provided uncurated.

TCRbeta CDR3 regions were amplified from genomic DNA by means of the immunoSEQ Assay, a bias-controlled multiplex PCR. The published analysis was carried out like this. Within the assay, amplification of reference gene primers was used to estimate how many nucleated cells each sample contained. Sequence reads were collapsed and filtered to measure the absolute abundance of every unique TCRbeta CDR3 rearrangement. For each sample, productive Simpson clonality was calculated as the square root of Simpson's diversity index over productive rearrangements. TCRdb holds this immuneACCESS table with in-frame rearrangements only. Some clones are missing; in checked studies, unresolved V genes explain under half, and the rest has no known cause. V and J calls and clone size follow that table, whereas D and trimming were derived from the DNA. This sample comprises roughly 150,000 clones, roughly 87% of them detected only once. The top ten clones comprise around 5% of the sample.

The V and J ends are trimmed by 4 bases and 4 bases, leaving 9 bases between them. The germline V gene (reference sequence) provides CDR1 SGHNT and CDR2 YYREEE. The CDR3 goes from the cysteine to the phenylalanine over 13 residues. Just the 39-base CDR3 DNA is kept, in frame starting at base 1. Collaborating institutions collected whole blood in K2EDTA tubes following their own protocols. For TCRbeta analysis, collaborators shipped samples in one of three forms: frozen whole blood, isolated PBMCs, or DNA extracted from either of those sample types. This TCR derives from a human donor in a cohort sampled during active COVID-19. In this chain, TRBV5-4 is recombined with TRBJ2-1; TRBD2 is possibly the D segment (5 matching bases). The sample comprised peripheral blood. The CDR3: CASSGRGYNEQFF. In nucleotides, the sequence is TGTGCCAGCAGCGGGAGAGGTTACAATGAGCAGTTCTTC.